This TCR beta chain was recorded in a study of cytomegalovirus exposure and HLA in healthy donors. In the study overall: About 85 million unique TCRs from HLA-typed donors were held in an early release of data.

Study-wide results and limits: For most subjects, TCR beta sequences were reported to predict HLA-A and HLA-B alleles with accuracy.

The V gene's germline CDR1 is SGHDT and CDR2 YYEEEE. This CDR3 is 15 amino acids long. Trimming pared 1 base from V and 5 bases from J, leaving 15 bases between. 13 Jbeta primers and 60 Vbeta primers were used for the PCR. The protocol was immunoSEQ multiplex PCR, while the TCRdb copy is restricted to in-frame clones and leaves out a portion. The data contain 140,000 to 150,000 clones, about three quarters of them singletons. This clone has just a few counts. Antigen unknown. The clonotype originates from a woman younger than 45 in good health and CMV-seronegative. V gene TRBV5-6 combines with J gene TRBJ1-1, with TRBD1 as a possible D gene (6 bases). Sequencing was done on a sample of PBMCs. The DNA for the CDR3 is TGTGCCAGCAGCTTGAGGGGAGGGGGGACAACTGAAGCTTTCTTT. Translation: CASSLRGGGTTEAFF.